This passage covers 15 T cell receptor beta chains from one sample sequenced in a study of graft-versus-host responses after intestinal transplantation. Sequenced by immunoSEQ multiplex PCR; TCRdb stores in-frame clones only, minus some. The sample contains fewer than 10,000 clones, approximately 77% of which appear only once. Processed graft tissue released its intraepithelial and lamina propria lymphocytes. This specimen was ileum tissue, taken 226 days after intestinal transplant. The source of these receptors is a human patient who received an intestinal transplant, so some T cells may come from the graft donor.

This clone was seen a handful of times. The J gene is TRBJ1-2, the V gene TRBV7-2; TRBD1 might be the D (5 bases). The CDR3 has 13 amino acids. Per the germline V gene, CDR1 is SGHTA and CDR2 is FQGNSA. V lost 5 bases and J lost 4, with 11 bases in between. The DNA of the CDR3 is TGTGCCAGCAGCCAACAGGCTCCCTATGGCTACACCTTC. Translation gives CASSQQAPYGYTF.

This chain links TRBV10-3 with TRBJ2-7; a possible D gene is TRBD2 (6 bases). Germline V gene sequence: CDR1 ENHRY, CDR2 SYGVKD. The CDR3 is 14 amino acids. Trimming stripped 6 bases from V and 0 bases from J, with 12 bases between. CDR3 bases: TGTGCCATCAGCCGGGACTCCAGCTCCTACGAGCAGTACTTC. The encoded protein is CAISRDSSSYEQYF.

The chain couples TRBV10-1 to TRBJ1-4; D gene uncertain. V lost 0 bases and J 2 bases, leaving 13 bases between the germline ends. Germline-derived CDR1 and CDR2 are WNHNN and SYGVQD (reference sequence). This CDR3 has 17 residues. The DNA of the CDR3 is TGCGCCAGCAGTGAGTCGTCTCCTAGCGTGACTAATGAAAAACTGTTTTTT. It encodes CASSESSPSVTNEKLFF.

The chain employs TRBV2 and TRBJ1-2; 9 bases line up with TRBD1. The CDR3 loop spans 14 amino acids. V lost 10 bases and J lost 3; bases outside the gene matches: 9. The germline V gene has CDR1 SNHLY and CDR2 FYNNEI. The chain's CDR3 is CANVGTGKHYGYTF. CDR3 DNA: TGTGCCAACGTAGGGACAGGGAAGCACTATGGCTACACCTTC.

This sequence joins TRBV14 and TRBJ2-2; weak D call: TRBD1 (5 bases). CDR1 SGHDN and CDR2 FVKESK come from the germline V gene. This CDR3 region has 11 residues. Trimming left V 1 base short and J 16 bases short, with 10 bases between. This chain's CDR3 is CASSQGRVKFF. For the CDR3, the DNA is TGTGCCAGCAGCCAAGGCAGGGTAAAGTTTTTT.

The V call is TRBV2, the J call TRBJ2-2; unclear D gene. The V and J ends lost 6 bases and 2 bases respectively, with 7 bases between them. The length of the CDR3 is 13 residues. The germline V gene has CDR1 SNHLY and CDR2 FYNNEI. The CDR3 bases are TGTGCCAGCAGGGCTTTTAACACCGGGGAGCTGTTTTTT. Amino acids: CASRAFNTGELFF.

This clone is a singleton in its sample. The chain links TRBV11-2 to TRBJ1-1; D unclear. The CDR3 runs to 15 residues. Germline V gives CDR1 SGHAT, CDR2 FQNNGV. The V end lost 6 bases, the J end lost 1 base, and 15 bases lay between the germline ends. Here the CDR3 reads CASRPWARWNTEAFF. CDR3 bases: TGTGCCAGCAGACCCTGGGCGAGATGGAACACTGAAGCTTTCTTT.

This rearrangement joins TRBV2 to TRBJ1-5, with 7 bases fitting TRBD1. Germline trimming cut 6 bases from V and 2 bases from J; bases unmatched to any gene: 4. Germline V gives CDR1 SNHLY, CDR2 FYNNEI. This CDR3 has 14 residues. The CDR3 here is CASRVDRGNQPQHF. Written as DNA, the CDR3 is TGTGCCAGCAGGGTTGACAGGGGCAATCAGCCCCAGCATTTT. Together with reference TRBV2 and TRBJ1-5, the CDR3 gives the full variable domain: EPEVTQTPSHQVTQMGQEVILRCVPISNHLYFYWYRQILGQKVEFLVSFYNNEISEKSEIFDDQFSVERPDGSNFTLKIRSTKLEDSAMYFCASRVDRGNQPQHFGDGTRLSIL.

CDR3 bases: TGTGCCAGCAGGGGACATACGAACACCGGGGAGCTGTTTTTT. Translation: CASRGHTNTGELFF. The chain joins TRBV6-5 to TRBJ2-2; D is perhaps TRBD1 (6 bases). CDR3 length equals 14 residues. The germline V and J ends were trimmed by 6 bases and 0 bases, with 8 bases remaining between them. Germline V gene lookup returns CDR1 MNHEY and CDR2 SVGAGI.

The chain has TRBV6-5 and TRBJ1-1; D is uncertain. This CDR3 has 11 amino acids. Germline-derived CDR1 and CDR2 are MNHEY and SVGAGI. V lost 9 bases, J lost 11 bases, and 16 bases lay in between. The DNA of the CDR3 is TGTGCCAGTTCCCGGGGAGGACCGGCTTTCTTT. Amino acids: CASSRGGPAFF.

The genes are TRBV6-6 and TRBJ1-1; D might be TRBD1 (5 bases). The germline V gene encodes CDR1 MNHNY and CDR2 SVGAGI (reference sequence). This CDR3 comprises 12 residues. Trimming cost V 4 bases and J 4 bases, with 7 bases left between them. The DNA for the CDR3 is TGTGCCAGCAGTTCGGGGGGCACTGAAGCTTTCTTT. Its protein product is CASSSGGTEAFF.

The chain employs TRBV10-3 and TRBJ2-5, with TRBD2 identical over 12 bases. The germline V gene encodes CDR1 ENHRY and CDR2 SYGVKD. V dropped 4 bases and J dropped 11; count of bases not matched to a gene: 8. The CDR3 is 14 residues long. The CDR3 DNA sequence: TGTGCCATCAGTGGACTAGCGGGAGTTGCTGAGCAGTACTTC. Its protein product is CAISGLAGVAEQYF.

V gene TRBV7-2 combines with J gene TRBJ2-1; 9 bases map to TRBD2. The germline V gene has CDR1 SGHTA and CDR2 FQGNSA. The CDR3 extends over 18 amino acids. V gave up 1 base and J gave up 8 bases; unmatched junction bases: 15. The CDR3 bases are TGTGCCAGCAGCTTAGGGCATTTTAAAGGGACTAGCCGCGATGAGCAGTTCTTC. As protein: CASSLGHFKGTSRDEQFF.

The chain uses TRBV5-1 and TRBJ2-2; 7 bases fit TRBD1. V was clipped by 3 bases and J by 2 bases; unmatched bases: 4. The germline V gene encodes CDR1 SGHRS and CDR2 YFSETQ. The CDR3 spans 15 residues. In nucleotides, the CDR3 is TGCGCCAGCAGCTCCGACAGGGTTAACACCGGGGAGCTGTTTTTT. As protein: CASSSDRVNTGELFF. Full variable domain (outside the CDR3, taken from reference TRBV5-1 and TRBJ2-2): KAGVTQTPRYLIKTRGQQVTLSCSPISGHRSVSWYQQTPGQGLQFLFEYFSETQRNKGNFPGRFSGRQFSNSRSEMNVSTLELGDSALYLCASSSDRVNTGELFFGEGSRLTVL.

This chain connects TRBV4-1 to TRBJ2-7, with 10 positions matching TRBD2. CDR3 length: 18 residues. Germline lookup yields CDR1 MGHRA and CDR2 YSYEKL. Germline trimming cut 0 bases from V and 2 bases from J; bases unmatched to any gene: 10. The CDR3: CASSQDKRGGRAAYEQYF. CDR3 nucleotides: TGCGCCAGCAGCCAAGATAAGCGGGGGGGGCGGGCCGCCTACGAGCAGTACTTC.